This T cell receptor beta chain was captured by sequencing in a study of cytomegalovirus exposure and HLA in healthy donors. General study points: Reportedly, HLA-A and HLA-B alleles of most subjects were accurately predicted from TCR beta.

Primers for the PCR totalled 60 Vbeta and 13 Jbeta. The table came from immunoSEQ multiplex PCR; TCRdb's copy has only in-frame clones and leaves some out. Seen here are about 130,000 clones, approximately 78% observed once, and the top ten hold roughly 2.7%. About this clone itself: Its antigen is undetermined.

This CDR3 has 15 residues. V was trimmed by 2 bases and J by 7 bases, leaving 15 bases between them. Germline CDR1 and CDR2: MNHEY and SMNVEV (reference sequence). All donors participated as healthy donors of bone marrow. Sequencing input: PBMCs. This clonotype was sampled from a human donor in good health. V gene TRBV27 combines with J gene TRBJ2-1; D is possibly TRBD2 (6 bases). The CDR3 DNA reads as TGTGCCAGCAGTTTAGGGCGGGGCGGGCGGAATGAGCAGTTCTTC. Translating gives CASSLGRGGRNEQFF.